A single sample is the source of the 7 T cell receptor beta chains below, sequenced in a study of cytomegalovirus exposure and HLA in healthy donors. PCR used 60 Vbeta primers and 13 Jbeta primers. Profiled with immunoSEQ multiplex PCR; TCRdb holds only in-frame clones, not every one. The sample totals 110,000 to 150,000 clones. Sequenced sample: PBMCs. These receptor sequences come from a woman under 30 in good health and CMV-seronegative.

The V gene is TRBV12-5, the J gene TRBJ1-1; TRBD1 matches 9 bases. Unmatched junction bases numbered 14, after V lost 0 bases and J lost 3 bases. Germline V gene data show CDR1 as LGHNT and CDR2 as FRNRAP. The CDR3 length is 19 residues. The CDR3: CASGLVLSRTGVGDTEAFF. CDR3 sequence (DNA): TGTGCTAGTGGTTTGGTTTTATCGAGGACAGGGGTCGGTGACACTGAAGCTTTCTTT.

V gene TRBV11-2 combines with J gene TRBJ1-1; the match to TRBD1 covers 7 bases. V lost 8 bases to trimming and J lost 6 bases; unmatched junction nucleotides: 9. CDR3 size: 13 residues. Germline CDR1 reads SGHAT; CDR2 reads FQNNGV. The CDR3 DNA is TGTGCCAGCTGGGGCCTACAGGGGCCTGAAGCTTTCTTT. This sequence encodes CASWGLQGPEAFF.

V usage is TRBV5-6 and J usage is TRBJ2-7, with unresolved D. The CDR3 is 14 residues long. Per the germline V gene, CDR1 is SGHDT and CDR2 is YYEEEE. V was clipped by 2 bases and J by 4 bases, with 13 bases between them. The CDR3 DNA follows: TGTGCCAGCAGCTTTAGCTCAAAGAATTACGAGCAGTACGTC. Its protein is CASSFSSKNYEQYV.

This chain joins TRBV5-1 and TRBJ2-5; 9 nucleotides align to TRBD1. The closer fit of TRBJ2-7 to the DNA end suggests the J call may be wrong. The CDR3 length is 14 residues. Germline values: CDR1 SGHRS, CDR2 YFSETQ. The CDR3 reads CASSGGTGLDEQYF. CDR3 in DNA: TGCGCCAGCAGCGGAGGGACAGGGTTGGACGAGCAGTACTTC.

V is TRBV12-5 and J is TRBJ2-1, with D tentatively TRBD2 (6 bases). The CDR3 length is 16 residues. The ends were cut back, 5 bases at V and 2 bases at J, with 16 bases in the middle. The germline V gene has CDR1 LGHNT and CDR2 FRNRAP. CDR3 amino acids: CASGLRSGVAYNEQFF. CDR3 DNA: TGTGCTAGTGGTCTTAGATCGGGAGTAGCCTACAATGAGCAGTTCTTC.

The V call is TRBV4-3, the J call TRBJ2-1, with 7 bases fitting TRBD1. Germline V gene sequence: CDR1 LGHNA, CDR2 YSLEER. The CDR3 is 16 residues long. With 1 base clipped from V and 3 bases from J, the junction kept 6 bases outside the gene matches. DNA of the CDR3: TGCGCCAGCAGCCAAGCTGAGGCAGGGGGCTACAATGAGCAGTTCTTC. The encoded protein is CASSQAEAGGYNEQFF.

V is TRBV19 and J is TRBJ1-4; D remains unclear. V was trimmed by 3 bases and J by 8 bases, leaving 10 bases between them. CDR1 and CDR2 (germline): LNHDA, SQIVND (reference sequence). CDR3 length equals 13 residues. The CDR3 loop reads CASSIRHGEKLFF. CDR3 coding DNA: TGTGCCAGTAGTATTAGACACGGAGAAAAACTGTTTTTT. The entire variable domain, with the rest obtained from reference TRBV19 and TRBJ1-4, is as follows: DGGITQSPKYLFRKEGQNVTLSCEQNLNHDAMYWYRQDPGQGLRLIYYSQIVNDFQKGDIAEGYSVSREKKESFPLTVTSAQKNPTAFYLCASSIRHGEKLFFGSGTQLSVL.